This TCR beta chain was captured in a study of T cells in localized non-small cell lung cancer. Measured with immunoSEQ multiplex PCR; TCRdb has only the in-frame clones, and not every one. Here the sample spans 29,000 or so clones, 88% being singletons. CDR1 and CDR2 from the germline V gene are MNHEY and SMNVEV (reference sequence). This CDR3 has 16 residues. Trimming took 4 bases from V and 5 from J; bases not matched to a gene: 8. The material sequenced was peripheral blood, taken before any cancer treatment. The V and J genes are TRBV27 and TRBJ2-7, with 13 nucleotides matching TRBD2. This TCR came from a female donor aged 60 or older with stage III squamous cell lung carcinoma. As DNA, the CDR3 is TGTGCCAGCAGTTGGGGGCCCGGACTAGCGGGAGACGAGCAGTACTTC. Translating it yields CASSWGPGLAGDEQYF.